What follows are 8 T cell receptor beta chains derived from one specimen sequenced in a study of molecular identifiers for immune sequencing clone quantification. From the PCR reads, TCRdb called clonotypes with MiXCR, one entry per CDR3 protein. The table lists a few hundred thousand distinct CDR3 sequences, roughly a quarter of them singletons, with 0.65% to 0.95% in the top ten. The sequencing sample was made of naive CD8+ T cells from blood, with Jurkat cell RNA spiked in. Subset here: FACS-sorted CD8+CD4-CCR7+CD45RA+ naive T cells. The origin of the receptors is a human donor in good health. Some libraries in this study had Jurkat cell RNA spiked in.

For this clonotype: One base away lies a much larger clone, so this may be a sequencing read error. The CDR3 protein is CASSHGTGPPDTQYF. CDR3 nucleotide sequence: TGTGCCAGCAGTCACGGGACAGGGCCCCCAGATACGCAGTATTTT. The V call is TRBV6-5, the J call TRBJ2-3, with TRBD1 matching over 9 bases. CDR3 length equals 15 residues. CDR1 is MNHEY, CDR2 SVGAGI, per germline. The V segment lost 5 bases and the J segment 4 bases; nucleotides outside the gene matches: 7.

This clonotype was observed at least ten times. The chain is built from TRBV29-1 and TRBJ1-2; D is ambiguous. Trimming pared 4 bases from V and 0 bases from J, leaving 9 bases between. Per the germline V gene, CDR1 is SQVTM and CDR2 is ANQGSEA. The CDR3 has 13 residues. The CDR3 region is CSVVGGTNYGYTF. The CDR3 nucleotides read TGCAGCGTTGTAGGCGGAACTAACTATGGCTACACCTTC.

Points on this clonotype: A read error may be the cause here, since a much bigger clone is one base away. The J gene is TRBJ2-7, the V gene TRBV9; 8 bases align to TRBD2. Germline V lookup: CDR1 SGDLS, CDR2 YYNGEE. The CDR3 consists of 15 residues. V lost 2 bases, J lost 4 bases, and 8 bases stayed unmatched. In DNA form, the CDR3 reads TGTGCCAGCAGCGTCGCCCCGGGACTAGAGTACGAGCAGTACTTC. It specifies CASSVAPGLEYEQYF.

This clonotype was detected a few times. V and J are TRBV4-3 and TRBJ1-1; D gene uncertain. The CDR3 length is 15 residues. Germline CDR1 LGHNA, CDR2 YSLEER. Trimming took 0 bases from V and 0 from J, leaving 8 bases between them. CDR3 amino acids: CASSQDAGMNTEAFF. CDR3 DNA sequence: TGCGCCAGCAGCCAAGATGCAGGTATGAACACTGAAGCTTTCTTT.

This clonotype was seen many times. In nucleotides, the CDR3 is TGCGCCAGCAGCCAAGACATTAGCGGCACAGATACGCAGTATTTT. It yields the protein CASSQDISGTDTQYF. The chain uses TRBV4-3 and TRBJ2-3; tentative D call: TRBD2 (5 bases). The CDR3 totals 15 residues. V lost 0 bases and J 1 base, leaving 8 bases between the germline ends. CDR1 LGHNA and CDR2 YSLEER come from the germline V gene.

This clonotype was detected only once. This may stem from a read error, because a much larger clone lies one nucleotide away. The rearrangement joins TRBV7-9 to TRBJ2-7; 10 positions agree with TRBD1. CDR1 and CDR2 (germline): SEHNR, FQNEAQ (reference sequence). This CDR3 contains 15 residues. The CDR3 DNA sequence: TGTGCCAGCAGCTCCCCGGGACAGGGGTTCTACGCGCAGTACTTC. Translation: CASSSPGQGFYAQYF.

This clonotype was found a few times. The V call is TRBV2, the J call TRBJ1-2; 8 bases map to TRBD1. The CDR3 is 13 residues long. Germline V gives CDR1 SNHLY, CDR2 FYNNEI. Here the CDR3 reads CAGAGGVDYGYTF. The CDR3 coding sequence is TGTGCTGGGGCAGGGGGCGTCGACTATGGCTACACCTTC.

The J gene is TRBJ2-1, the V gene TRBV27; 8 bases map to TRBD1. Germline V gene data show CDR1 as MNHEY and CDR2 as SMNVEV (reference sequence). The CDR3 loop spans 15 amino acids. Losses at the gene ends were 6 bases for V and 1 base for J; bases not matched to a gene: 5. DNA of the CDR3: TGTGCCAGCAGCCCCACAGGGGGATCCTACAATGAGCAGTTCTTC. Residues: CASSPTGGSYNEQFF.